Listed below are T cell receptor beta chains from one sample, sequenced in a study of blood T cell repertoires in COVID-19. Sequencing used immunoSEQ multiplex PCR; TCRdb keeps in-frame clones, though not all of them. The data show some 250,000 clones, roughly 86% seen once. Sequencing input: PBMCs or T cells enriched from blood (not recorded which). The receptors were gathered from a woman aged 25 to 39 with acute COVID-19. The CDR3 runs from the conserved cysteine through the conserved F or W. The order of the fields is J gene, V gene, CDR3 protein.

>TRBJ2-2|TRBV5-1
CASSFPSGGATGELFF
>TRBJ1-1|TRBV7-2
CASRLQREAEAFF
>TRBJ1-5|TRBV6-2/TRBV6-3
CASSYMRNQPQHF
>TRBJ2-1|TRBV11-2
CASSLVGGGGEQFF
>TRBJ2-2|TRBV3-1/TRBV3-2
CASSSSGELFF
>TRBJ1-6|TRBV6-5
CASVGGIGSPLHF
>TRBJ2-2|TRBV28
CASRAAVYANTGELFF
>TRBJ2-3|TRBV7-9
CASSMTRGRQAF
>TRBJ1-5|TRBV24-1
CATSDPGVAQPQHF
>TRBJ2-7|TRBV4-1
CASSQEAGTIYEQYF
>TRBJ2-3|TRBV5-1
CASSASVSGGPADTQYF
>TRBJ2-7|TRBV11-2
CASSLDFGVSSYEQYF
>TRBJ2-7|TRBV4-1
CASSQSEEADEQYF
>TRBJ1-4|TRBV14
CASSRLGGTNEKLFF
>TRBJ1-4|TRBV4-1
CASRPTSETVNEKLFF
>TRBJ1-5|TRBV19
CATRPRGGDQPQHF
>TRBJ2-1|TRBV5-1
CASYSSFSSYNEQFF
>TRBJ1-5|TRBV30
CAWSVIDNNQPQHF
>TRBJ1-2|TRBV4-1
CASSQPTGNYGYTF
>TRBJ2-5|TRBV24-1
CATSFQETQYF
>TRBJ1-4|TRBV5-5
CASSTDLEVEKLFF
>TRBJ1-2|TRBV5-4
CASSFLRGLTNYGYTF
>TRBJ1-4|TRBV25-1
CASSEGFGPAANEKLFF
>TRBJ2-5|TRBV3-1/TRBV3-2
CASSQDRGRGTQYF
>TRBJ2-7|TRBV15
CATSSRQGYSYEQYF
>TRBJ1-6|TRBV6-5
CASSPSSGGNSPLHF
>TRBJ2-3|TRBV18
CASSPSRGTTDTQYF
>TRBJ1-4|TRBV20-1
CSARVPEKLFF
>TRBJ2-5|TRBV2
CASRAGTGGIETQYF
>TRBJ2-1|TRBV6-2/TRBV6-3
CASSYSYAEYNEQFF
>TRBJ1-6|TRBV4-1
CASSHHLSNSPLHF
>TRBJ2-7|TRBV29-1
CSVELGQGRDYEQYF
>TRBJ2-1|TRBV7-9
CASSLTLAGGLNEQFF
>TRBJ1-2|TRBV7-9
CASSPGQGGYTF
>TRBJ2-5|TRBV5-4
CASSSRAKTQYF